Below, 9 T cell receptor beta chains from the same sample are listed, as sequenced in a study of T cell responses to AZD1222 COVID-19 vaccine (dated by TCRdb to the early 2020s). The library relied on the immunoSEQ multiplex PCR assay. TCRdb provides this immuneACCESS table in a form limited to in-frame rearrangements. Some clones are lacking; in checked studies, under half of them reflect an unresolved V gene, and why the rest are absent is not known. This sample has tens of thousands of clones in its table, and more than 75% of those were observed once. Of the sample, around 10% falls within the top ten clones. The meaning of the sample's time point label: about 28 days (+/-7) after the second vaccine dose. Source: peripheral blood, taken 28 days after the second AZD1222 dose. These receptors all stem from an adult who received the AZD1222 COVID-19 vaccine.

This chain joins TRBV11-3 and TRBJ1-2; 8 bases are shared with TRBD1. The CDR3 runs 13 residues. J lost 7 bases, V lost 6 bases, and 7 bases had no gene match. Germline V lookup: CDR1 SGHNT, CDR2 YENEEA. The CDR3 DNA sequence: TGTGCCAGCAGGGCGACAGGGGAGGGTGGCTACACCTTC. This gives the protein CASRATGEGGYTF.

Points on this clone: Other DNA sequences of this sample code for an identical CDR3. This sequence joins TRBV19 and TRBJ2-7; 9 bases line up with TRBD2. The CDR3 totals 15 residues. The junction had 5 bases not matched to a gene; V was cut back by 5 bases and J by 0 bases. CDR1 LNHDA and CDR2 SQIVND come from the germline V gene (reference sequence). The CDR3 loop is CASSLEREASYEQYF. CDR3 nucleotide sequence: TGTGCCAGTAGTCTCGAGCGGGAGGCCTCCTACGAGCAGTACTTC.

The count of this clone is one. V gene TRBV7-9 combines with J gene TRBJ1-1, with a tentative D call TRBD1 (5 bases). This CDR3 contains 16 residues. Trimming shortened V by 3 bases and J by 4 bases, and 18 bases separated the two germline ends. Per the germline V gene, CDR1 is SEHNR and CDR2 is FQNEAQ (reference sequence). CDR3 protein: CASSLLAGHRITEAFF. The CDR3 DNA is TGTGCCAGCAGCTTGCTGGCCGGACATCGGATCACTGAAGCTTTCTTT.

V is TRBV5-6 and J is TRBJ2-5, with 14 bases lining up with TRBD2. The CDR3 spans 15 residues. V shed 5 bases, J shed 3 bases, and the junction held 3 bases outside the gene matches. Germline CDR1 SGHDT, CDR2 YYEEEE. CDR3 sequence (DNA): TGTGCCAGCAGGGGACTAGCGGGAGAGAAAGAGACCCAGTACTTC. This gives the protein CASRGLAGEKETQYF.

This clone was detected only a few times. The CDR3 nucleotides are TGTGCCAGCAGCTTAGTAGGGGCTAGCACAGATACGCAGTATTTT. Amino acids: CASSLVGASTDTQYF. The chain combines TRBV7-2 with TRBJ2-3; a possible D gene is TRBD1 (5 bases). The CDR3 is 15 residues long. Trimming removed 1 base from V and 0 bases from J, with 8 bases in between. The germline gives CDR1 SGHTA, CDR2 FQGNSA.

Here the CDR3 DNA reads TGTGCCAGCAGCTTGAGGACAGTCTATGGCTACACCTTC. Its protein is CASSLRTVYGYTF. The rearrangement joins TRBV5-4 to TRBJ1-2; a weak D match, TRBD1 (6 bases). Trimming removed 1 base at V and 4 bases at J, with 8 bases between. CDR3 size: 13 residues. CDR1 is SGHNT, CDR2 YYREEE, per germline (reference sequence).

The rearrangement links TRBV4-1 to TRBJ1-1, with D possibly TRBD1 on 5 matching bases. Germline V gene sequence: CDR1 MGHRA, CDR2 YSYEKL. Trimming stripped 1 base from V and 6 bases from J, with 12 bases between. There are 14 residues in the CDR3. CDR3 in DNA: TGCGCCAGCAGCCAAGCCACCAGGGATCCTGAAGCTTTCTTT. Encoded protein: CASSQATRDPEAFF.

The count of this clone is one. The chain links TRBV7-2 to TRBJ2-6, with D uncertain. Between the trimmed V and J ends, which lost 5 bases and 0 bases, there was a span of 5 bases. CDR3 length equals 14 residues. Germline values: CDR1 SGHTA, CDR2 FQGNSA. The CDR3: CASSPPSGANVLTF. CDR3 in DNA: TGTGCCAGCAGCCCACCCTCTGGGGCCAACGTCCTGACTTTC.

V and J are TRBV11-3 and TRBJ2-1, with D perhaps TRBD1 (6 bases). Germline V gene data show CDR1 as SGHNT and CDR2 as YENEEA. The CDR3 runs to 13 residues. The germline V and J ends were trimmed by 4 bases and 4 bases, with 8 bases remaining between them. The CDR3 region has the DNA TGTGCCAGCAGCTCCGGACAGTACAATGAGCAGTTCTTC. It yields the protein CASSSGQYNEQFF.